This T cell receptor (beta chain) was profiled in a study of T cell clonotyping in hematopoietic cell transplantation. Study-wide results and caveats: CD4 and CD8 repertoire contributions could not be separated without sorting. Pathologically expanded recipient clonotypes increased progressively from day 30 to day 180 as diversity fell. Few recipient clonotypes overlapped donors; over 97% were de novo at given depth.

This clone was observed a handful of times. As yet, its antigen is unknown. TCRdb keeps only in-frame clones here, not all; method: immunoSEQ multiplex PCR. The sample lists fewer than 40,000 clones, 80% to 90% occurring once. This TCR was sampled from a woman aged 40 to 50 in good health. Some clones in this sample may be carry-over from other donors' samples. Sequencing was carried out using peripheral blood mononuclear cells.

The CDR3 is CASSPNLSYEQYF. The CDR3 DNA sequence: TGTGCCAGCAGTCCCAACCTCTCCTACGAGCAGTACTTC. J is TRBJ2-7 and V is TRBV27; D unclear. Trimming removed 5 bases from V and 0 bases from J, with 8 bases in between. CDR3 length: 13 amino acids. Germline V gene lookup returns CDR1 MNHEY and CDR2 SMNVEV (reference sequence).